This T cell receptor (beta chain) is drawn from a study of T cell responses to AZD1222 COVID-19 vaccine. Study-wide results and caveats: Reportedly, nearly half the spike-specific TCRs target unmutated variant regions. Donors were chiefly white British, with a greater number of females, and clonal diversity was perhaps underestimated.

As regards this clone: Its antigen is still unknown.

TCRdb's copy holds only in-frame clones and misses some; the assay was immunoSEQ multiplex PCR. The sample records roughly 160,000 clones, 75% to 95% being singletons. Germline V lookup: CDR1 MDHEN, CDR2 SYDVKM. The trim removed 5 bases at V and 1 base at J, leaving 6 bases unmatched. CDR3 length: 16 amino acids. Sequencing used peripheral blood, obtained on day 0 of AZD1222 vaccination. The TCR comes from an adult in good health. The chain has TRBV28 and TRBJ1-3; 9 bases fit TRBD1. CDR3 amino acids: CASSPPGQGSGNTIYF. DNA for the CDR3: TGTGCCAGCAGTCCTCCGGGACAGGGATCTGGAAACACCATATATTTT.